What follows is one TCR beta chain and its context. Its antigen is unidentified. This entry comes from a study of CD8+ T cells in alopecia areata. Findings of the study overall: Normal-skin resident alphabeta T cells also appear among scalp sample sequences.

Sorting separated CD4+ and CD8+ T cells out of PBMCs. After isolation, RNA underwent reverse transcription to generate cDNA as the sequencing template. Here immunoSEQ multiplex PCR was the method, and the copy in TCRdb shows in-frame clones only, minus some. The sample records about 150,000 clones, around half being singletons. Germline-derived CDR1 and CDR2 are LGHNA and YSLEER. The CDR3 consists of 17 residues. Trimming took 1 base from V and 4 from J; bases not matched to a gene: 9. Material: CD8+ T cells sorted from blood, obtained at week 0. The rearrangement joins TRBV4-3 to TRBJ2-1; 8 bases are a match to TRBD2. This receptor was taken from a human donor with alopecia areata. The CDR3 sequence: CASSQGIAGSIYNEQFF. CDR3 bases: TGCGCCAGCAGCCAAGGTATAGCGGGGTCAATTTACAATGAGCAGTTCTTC.